This T cell receptor beta chain stems from a study of CXCR3-negative and CXCR3-positive naive CD8 T cells. As concerns this clonotype: Its antigen is currently unknown.

General observations from the study: When CXCR3-positive naive cells were set against CXCR3-negative naive cells, the former had more hydrophobic TRB CDR3s. Memory cells showed distinct TRBV-TRBJ patterns, while the two naive subsets matched. For the naive subsets, surface CD5 was similar, and TCR strength was inferred from TRB CDR3 properties.

Definition of naive CD8+ T cells rested on a CD45RO-CCR7+CD27+CD95- profile. cDNA libraries for TRB were generated by 5' RACE incorporating UMI labels. TCRdb reprocessed the 5' RACE reads, with one entry per CDR3 protein and no DNA. In total, the table holds thousands of distinct CDR3 sequences. CDR3 length equals 15 residues. Germline CDR1 is MNHEY and CDR2 is SMNVEV (reference sequence). Sequenced input: naive CXCR3- CD8+ T cells from blood. Documented subset: CD45RO-CCR7+CD27+CD95- naive CD8+ T cells lacking CXCR3 (TNR3-). The origin of this receptor is a human donor in good health. Some clones in this sample may be carry-over from other donors' samples. V and J are TRBV27 and TRBJ1-5; the TCRdb call, TRBD1, lacks DNA for checking. CDR3 loop: CASRIGTGGNQPQHF.